Reported below is one T cell receptor (beta chain). This clone's antigen is unknown. The sample holds no much larger clone one base away, and base qualities are not on file. The sample belongs to a study of blood T cell repertoires in COVID-19 (dated by TCRdb to the early 2020s). Describing the broader study: Samples covering the acute and convalescent phases of COVID-19 were provided by collaborators in the United States, Italy and Spain. Nearly every sample came with metadata listing a de-identified subject ID, COVID-19 status, age in years and sex. The material from the prospective study consisted of cDNA or gDNA derived from T cells, B-cell-depleted T cells, or PBMCs. HLA class I and class II types, where available, came from metadata supplied by the sample provider rather than from assay-based typing. Subjects who had been exposed to COVID-19, were actively infected with it, or had recovered from it provided the deeply sampled blood TCRbeta repertoires that made up the dataset. Samples came from the ongoing ImmuneRACE study (first 160 participants) plus 1,254 subjects from 6 global collaborators. The repertoires were released in a freely available public database intended as a resource for research on the immune response to SARS-CoV-2. What the research found in general, with its limitations: The amount of clinical and demographic metadata varied by source and participant and was provided uncurated.

The CDR3 numbers 15 residues from cysteine through phenylalanine. Left in the record is the CDR3 DNA by itself, 45 bases read in frame from the first base. CDR1 and CDR2 are read off the germline V gene as SGHRS and YFSETQ. V has 4 bases trimmed and J has 1 base trimmed; junction bases matching no gene number 7. The immunoSEQ Assay, a bias-controlled multiplex PCR, was used to amplify TCRbeta CDR3 regions from genomic DNA. The paper's processing steps were these. The number of nucleated cells in each sample was estimated by amplification of reference gene primers within the assay. Sequence reads were collapsed and filtered to measure the absolute abundance of every unique TCRbeta CDR3 rearrangement. For each sample, productive Simpson clonality was calculated as the square root of Simpson's diversity index over productive rearrangements. This immuneACCESS table, as held by TCRdb, lists in-frame sequences with V and J called but not all clones. Of the missing ones, under half trace to an unresolved V gene in checked studies; the others have no known cause. V and J calls and clone size are given by that table; D and trimming were obtained from the DNA. Present in this sample are 96,000 or so clones, approximately 80% of which were seen just once. The ten most abundant clones make up less than 6% of the sample.

At one collaborating source in Seattle, patients were enrolled during active infection and were followed longitudinally through the course of disease. The collaborating institutions used their own protocols to collect whole blood in K2EDTA tubes. For TCRbeta analysis, collaborators shipped samples as frozen whole blood, isolated PBMCs, or DNA extracted from either of those sample types. The chain links TRBV5-1 with TRBJ2-7; TRBD1 agrees with 8 junctional bases. This TCR was sampled from an elderly man with COVID-19, enrolled during active disease. Sequences were obtained from peripheral blood. CDR3 region: CASSGHRDRSYEQYF. The DNA sequence is given as TGCGCCAGCAGCGGGCACCGGGACAGGTCCTACGAGCAGTACTTC.